The source of this T cell receptor (beta chain) is a study of response to subunit inactivated influenza vaccine. V lost 1 base and J lost 2; bases outside the gene matches: 11. The CDR3 has 19 amino acids. Germline loops: CDR1 LGHNA, CDR2 YNFKEQ. TCRdb re-derived calls from the RT-PCR reads in MiXCR, one entry per CDR3 protein. The data contain around 520,000 distinct CDR3 sequences, 10% to 15% of them singletons. The origin of this receptor is a man aged 50-59 years who received an inactivated influenza vaccine. The V call is TRBV4-2, the J call TRBJ2-3, with TRBD2 matching over 11 bases. This specimen consisted of PBMCs from blood, obtained on the day of vaccination. Written as DNA, the CDR3 is TGTGCCAGCAGCCAAGGGATGGCGTCGGGACTAGCGGTCACAGATACGCAGTATTTT. This codes for CASSQGMASGLAVTDTQYF.